Sequencing of this T cell receptor (beta chain) was carried out in a study of response to subunit inactivated influenza vaccine. V was pared by 6 bases and J by 6 bases, with 9 bases of the junction left unmatched. From germline, CDR1 is DFQATT and CDR2 SNEGSKA (reference sequence). This CDR3 comprises 14 residues. From the RT-PCR reads, TCRdb called clonotypes with MiXCR, one entry per CDR3 protein. This sample has about 650,000 distinct CDR3 sequences; 14% occur once, and the top ten carry roughly 7.2%. The TCR originated in a man aged 45-65 years who received an inactivated influenza vaccine. The material sequenced was PBMCs from blood, taken around 14 days before vaccination. This chain connects TRBV20-1 to TRBJ2-1; 9 positions match TRBD2. CDR3 nucleotide sequence: TGCAGTGCCCTTAGCGGGAGTTGGGGCAATGAGCAGTTCTTC. It specifies CSALSGSWGNEQFF.